The clone carrying this T cell receptor beta chain was detected ten times or more. This entry comes from a study of human T cells and chemical hapten exposure. The CDR3 extends over 13 amino acids. From germline, CDR1 is LGHNA and CDR2 YSLEER. V was trimmed by 0 bases and J by 15 bases, leaving 15 bases between them. TCRdb re-called the RACE reads with MiXCR, one entry per CDR3 protein. The table lists 340,000 or so distinct CDR3 sequences, 5.5% to 8% of them singletons. Time point specified: patch test 1, 2 weeks after DPC sensitization. Noted treatment: therapeutic diphenylcyclopropenone sensitization with weekly scalp DPC.

The chain links TRBV4-3 to TRBJ2-1, with TRBD1 as a possible D gene (6 bases). The clonotype originates from a young woman with alopecia areata. Some clones in this sample may be carry-over from other donors' samples. The sample was whole blood, taken in connection with sensitization to the hapten diphenylcyclopropenone (DPC). The CDR3 sequence: CASSQEAEGVGFF. CDR3 in DNA: TGCGCCAGCAGCCAAGAGGCCGAGGGGGTGGGGTTCTTC.